Below are 21 T cell receptor beta chains sequenced from a single sample in a study of blood T cell repertoires in COVID-19. Produced via immunoSEQ multiplex PCR; TCRdb's table is partial and in-frame only. Among over 45,000 clones listed, 87% were seen once. Sequencing was done on a sample of peripheral blood. These receptors were taken from a man aged 50 to 59 with active COVID-19.

The rearrangement uses TRBV25-1 and TRBJ2-2; D remains unclear. The ends were cut back, 1 base at V and 7 bases at J, with 4 bases in the middle. The germline gives CDR1 MGHDK, CDR2 SYGVNS. This CDR3 comprises 12 residues. The CDR3 protein is CASSELYGELFF. CDR3 in DNA: TGTGCCAGCAGTGAATTGTACGGGGAGCTGTTTTTT. The full variable domain, completed using reference TRBV25-1 and TRBJ2-2, is EADIYQTPRYLVIGTGKKITLECSQTMGHDKMYWYQQDPGMELHLIHYSYGVNSTEKGDLSSESTVSRIRTEHFPLTLESARPSHTSQYLCASSELYGELFFGEGSRLTVL.

The CDR3 here is CASSPRGSNYGYTF. In DNA form, the CDR3 reads TGTGCCAGCAGCCCCCGGGGATCTAACTATGGCTACACCTTC. This rearrangement joins TRBV7-9 to TRBJ1-2; D remains unclear. CDR3 size: 14 residues. V shed 5 bases and J shed 0 bases, with 10 bases lying between them. Germline V gene sequence: CDR1 SEHNR, CDR2 FQNEAQ (reference sequence).

The chain is built from TRBV7-9 and TRBJ1-5; D is unclear. The ends were cut back, 5 bases at V and 4 bases at J, with 6 bases in the middle. Looked up from germline, CDR1 is SEHNR and CDR2 is FQNEAQ (reference sequence). The CDR3 is 12 residues long. CDR3 in amino acids: CASSRGNQPQHF. The CDR3 DNA is TGTGCCAGCAGCCGGGGAAATCAGCCCCAGCATTTT.

This clone was seen only a few times. The rearrangement joins TRBV5-1 to TRBJ1-3; no definite D call. There are 16 residues in the CDR3. Trimming removed 4 bases at V and 0 bases at J, with 14 bases between. The germline V gene has CDR1 SGHRS and CDR2 YFSETQ. CDR3 sequence (DNA): TGCGCCAGCAGCCCCAGCCCAGGTCCCTCTGGAAACACCATATATTTT. Encoded protein: CASSPSPGPSGNTIYF.

This sequence joins TRBV19 and TRBJ2-5; D possibly corresponds to TRBD1 (6 bases). Germline V gene sequence: CDR1 LNHDA, CDR2 SQIVND (reference sequence). Trimming took off 6 bases at V and 2 bases at J, with 7 bases between the two ends. This CDR3 is built from 12 residues. The CDR3 sequence is CASRDSQETQYF. The DNA for the CDR3 is TGTGCCAGTAGGGACAGTCAAGAGACCCAGTACTTC.

The rearrangement links TRBV5-4 to TRBJ2-5; a weak D match, TRBD1 (5 bases). Deletions cut 4 bases from V and 5 bases from J, with 15 bases between. This CDR3 region has 14 residues. From germline, CDR1 is SGHNT and CDR2 YYREEE (reference sequence). The CDR3 protein is CASSPRPRAETQYF. The CDR3 region has the DNA TGTGCCAGCAGCCCCAGGCCCAGGGCGGAGACCCAGTACTTC.

The chain links TRBV6-5 to TRBJ2-1; 9 bases fit TRBD2. The trim removed 11 bases at V and 5 bases at J, leaving 13 bases unmatched. CDR3 length: 15 amino acids. Germline loops: CDR1 MNHEY, CDR2 SVGAGI. CDR3 sequence (DNA): TGTGCCGGCGCCCCCTCGGGACTAGCCAACAATGAGCAGTTCTTC. This gives the protein CAGAPSGLANNEQFF.

The genes are TRBV6-5 and TRBJ1-2, with unresolved D. The length of the CDR3 is 13 residues. Germline V gene sequence: CDR1 MNHEY, CDR2 SVGAGI. V was cut by 6 bases and J by 3 bases, with 11 bases left in between. The CDR3 bases are TGTGCCAGCAGCCGCACCCGAGACTATGGCTACACCTTC. It yields the protein CASSRTRDYGYTF.

By share of the sample, this clone is medium-sized. This same CDR3 is encoded by further DNA sequences in the sample. The chain uses TRBV4-1 and TRBJ1-2; TRBD1 matches 8 bases. CDR3 length equals 14 residues. V was clipped by 1 base and J by 4 bases; unmatched bases: 2. Germline CDR1 MGHRA, CDR2 YSYEKL. The CDR3 reads CASSQGTGPYGYTF. The CDR3 DNA sequence: TGCGCCAGCAGCCAAGGGACAGGGCCCTATGGCTACACCTTC.

The chain employs TRBV3-1 (or the pseudogene TRBV3-2) and TRBJ1-1, with D hard to call. The CDR3 loop spans 13 amino acids. The V end was cut by 6 bases, the J end by 1 base, with 9 bases between. The germline V gene has CDR1 LGHDT and CDR2 YNNKEL (reference sequence). The CDR3: CASRSDWNTEAFF. The CDR3 DNA follows: TGTGCCAGCAGATCGGACTGGAACACTGAAGCTTTCTTT.

The rearrangement joins TRBV5-4 to TRBJ1-2; 7 bases map to TRBD1. Trimming at V came to 0 bases and at J to 5 bases, leaving 13 bases not matched to a gene. CDR1 and CDR2 from the germline V gene are SGHNT and YYREEE (reference sequence). This CDR3 spans 17 amino acids. The DNA of the CDR3 is TGTGCCAGCAGCTTGGACCCAGTGACAGGGAAGAAGTATGGCTACACCTTC. Its protein product is CASSLDPVTGKKYGYTF.

The chain uses TRBV2 and TRBJ1-6; 9 bases fit TRBD1. Germline V gene lookup returns CDR1 SNHLY and CDR2 FYNNEI. The CDR3 runs to 13 residues. After removal of 9 bases from V and 7 bases from J, the junction contained 4 bases not matched to a gene. In DNA form, the CDR3 reads TGTGCCAGGGACAGGGGAGTCAATTCACCCCTCCACTTT. The encoded protein is CARDRGVNSPLHF. Complete variable domain (other parts from reference TRBV2 and TRBJ1-6): EPEVTQTPSHQVTQMGQEVILRCVPISNHLYFYWYRQILGQKVEFLVSFYNNEISEKSEIFDDQFSVERPDGSNFTLKIRSTKLEDSAMYFCARDRGVNSPLHFGNGTRLTVT.

The V call is TRBV30, the J call TRBJ1-4; D not certain. This CDR3 is built from 13 residues. V lost 2 bases and J lost 8, with 12 bases in between. CDR1 and CDR2 (germline): GTSNPN, SVGIG (reference sequence). The CDR3 is CAWSTNSGEKLFF. The CDR3 DNA reads as TGTGCCTGGAGTACTAATAGTGGGGAAAAACTGTTTTTT.

The chain links TRBV7-9 to TRBJ1-5; the match to TRBD1 covers 10 bases. V lost 5 bases and J lost 2; bases outside the gene matches: 9. CDR1 and CDR2 from the germline V gene are SEHNR and FQNEAQ (reference sequence). CDR3 length: 17 residues. CDR3 sequence reads: CASSADRGIGGNQPQHF. DNA of the CDR3: TGTGCCAGCAGCGCGGACAGGGGGATTGGTGGCAATCAGCCCCAGCATTTT.

The V call is TRBV19, the J call TRBJ1-6; D is unclear. Germline lookup yields CDR1 LNHDA and CDR2 SQIVND (reference sequence). V was trimmed by 7 bases and J by 0 bases, leaving 13 bases between them. The CDR3 is 16 residues long. The CDR3 nucleotides read TGTGCCAGTAAGCGGTTCGAGAGCTCCTATAATTCACCCCTCCACTTT. Amino acid sequence: CASKRFESSYNSPLHF.

The chain uses TRBV18 and TRBJ1-2; D unclear. The V end was cut by 6 bases, the J end by 4 bases, with 21 bases between. The CDR3 runs 16 residues. From germline, CDR1 is KGHSH and CDR2 LQKENI. In nucleotides, the CDR3 is TGTGCCAGCTCCCCTGATGGCGGGGTTAATATCTATGGCTACACCTTC. Its protein product is CASSPDGGVNIYGYTF.

The rearrangement links TRBV20-1 to TRBJ2-3, with D possibly being TRBD2 (5 bases). The CDR3 has 14 residues. Germline V gene data show CDR1 as DFQATT and CDR2 as SNEGSKA (reference sequence). Trimming stripped 3 bases from V and 1 base from J, with 11 bases between. In nucleotides, the CDR3 is TGCAGTGCTAGTGCGGGTAGCGGCACAGATACGCAGTATTTT. Its translation: CSASAGSGTDTQYF.

CDR3 sequence (DNA): TGTGCCAGCAGACTAGCGGCCTACAATGAGCAGTTCTTC. This gives the protein CASRLAAYNEQFF. V gene TRBV2 combines with J gene TRBJ2-1; 8 bases align to TRBD2. Germline trimming cut 6 bases from V and 2 bases from J; bases unmatched to any gene: 0. Germline assignment: CDR1 SNHLY and CDR2 FYNNEI. This CDR3 is 13 amino acids long. The full variable domain, its missing parts supplied by reference TRBV2 and TRBJ2-1, is EPEVTQTPSHQVTQMGQEVILRCVPISNHLYFYWYRQILGQKVEFLVSFYNNEISEKSEIFDDQFSVERPDGSNFTLKIRSTKLEDSAMYFCASRLAAYNEQFFGPGTRLTVL.

This chain links TRBV4-3 with TRBJ2-5, with 8 bases fitting TRBD2. The CDR3 is made up of 16 amino acids. The ends lost 1 base at V and 5 bases at J; junction bases unmatched: 9. The V gene's germline CDR1 is LGHNA and CDR2 YSLEER. The CDR3 reads CASSQGWSGGGETQYF. DNA of the CDR3: TGCGCCAGCAGCCAAGGATGGAGCGGGGGCGGGGAGACCCAGTACTTC.

V is TRBV9 and J is TRBJ2-2, with D maybe TRBD1 (5 bases). Germline lookup yields CDR1 SGDLS and CDR2 YYNGEE. The CDR3 runs 17 residues. The V end lost 4 bases, the J end lost 5 bases, and 21 bases lay between the germline ends. CDR3 sequence (DNA): TGTGCCAGCAGCCCTCACCCGGACATAGGGTGGACCGGGGAGCTGTTTTTT. Amino acids: CASSPHPDIGWTGELFF.

A single count supports this clone. The DNA for the CDR3 is TGTGCCAGCACCCGGGAGGGTGGTGAAAAACTGTTTTTT. Its protein is CASTREGGEKLFF. This rearrangement joins TRBV5-8 to TRBJ1-4; no clear D. V shed 6 bases and J shed 7 bases, with 13 bases lying between them. Germline loops: CDR1 SGHTS, CDR2 YDEGEE. The CDR3 runs to 13 residues.